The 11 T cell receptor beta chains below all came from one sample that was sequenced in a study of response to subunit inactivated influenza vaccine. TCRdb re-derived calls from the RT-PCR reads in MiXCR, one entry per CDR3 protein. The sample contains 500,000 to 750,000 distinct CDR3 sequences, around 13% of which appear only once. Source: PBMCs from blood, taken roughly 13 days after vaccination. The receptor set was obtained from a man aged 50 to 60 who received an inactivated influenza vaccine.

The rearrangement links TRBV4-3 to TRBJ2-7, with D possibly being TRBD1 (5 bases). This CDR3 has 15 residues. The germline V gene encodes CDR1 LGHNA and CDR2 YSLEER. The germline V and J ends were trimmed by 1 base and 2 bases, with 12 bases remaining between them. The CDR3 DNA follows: TGCGCCAGCAGCCAAGGGACGACAGTTACCTACGAGCAGTACTTC. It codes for CASSQGTTVTYEQYF.

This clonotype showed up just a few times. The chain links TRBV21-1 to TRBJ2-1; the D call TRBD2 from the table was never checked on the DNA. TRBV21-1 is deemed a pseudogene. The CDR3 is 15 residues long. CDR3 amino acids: CASSKDLAGEGEQFF. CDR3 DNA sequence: TGTGCCAGCAGCAAGGACCTAGCGGGAGAGGGCGAGCAGTTCTTC.

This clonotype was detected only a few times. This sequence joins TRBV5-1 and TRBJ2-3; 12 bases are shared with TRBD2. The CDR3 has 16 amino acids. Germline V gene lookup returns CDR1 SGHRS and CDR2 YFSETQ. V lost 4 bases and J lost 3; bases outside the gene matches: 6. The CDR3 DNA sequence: TGCGCCAGCAGCCGGAGACTAGCGGGAGTTACAGATACGCAGTATTTT. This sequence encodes CASSRRLAGVTDTQYF.

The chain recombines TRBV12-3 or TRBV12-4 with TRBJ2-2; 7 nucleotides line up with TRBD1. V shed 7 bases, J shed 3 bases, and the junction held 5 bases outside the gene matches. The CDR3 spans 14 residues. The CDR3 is CASKEQGYTGELFF. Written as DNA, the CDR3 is TGTGCCAGCAAGGAACAGGGGTACACCGGGGAGCTGTTTTTT.

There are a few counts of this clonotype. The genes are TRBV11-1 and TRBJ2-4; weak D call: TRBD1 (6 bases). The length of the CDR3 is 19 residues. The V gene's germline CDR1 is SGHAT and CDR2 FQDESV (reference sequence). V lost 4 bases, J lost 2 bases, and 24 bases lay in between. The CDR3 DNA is TGTGCCAGCAGCTCGCTTAGGGGCGACAGGATTATTTCCAAAAACATTCAGTACTTC. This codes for CASSSLRGDRIISKNIQYF.

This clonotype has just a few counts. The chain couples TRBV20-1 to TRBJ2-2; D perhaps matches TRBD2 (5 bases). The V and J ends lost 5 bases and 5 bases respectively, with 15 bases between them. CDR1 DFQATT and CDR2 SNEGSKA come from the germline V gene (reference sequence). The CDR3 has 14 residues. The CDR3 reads CSAQFGIQTGELFF. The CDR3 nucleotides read TGCAGTGCTCAATTCGGGATCCAGACCGGGGAGCTGTTTTTT.

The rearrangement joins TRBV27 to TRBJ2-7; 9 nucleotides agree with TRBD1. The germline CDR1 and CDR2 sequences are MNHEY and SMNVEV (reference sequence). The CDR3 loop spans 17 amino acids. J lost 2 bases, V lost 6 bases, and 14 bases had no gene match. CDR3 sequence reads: CASSRDPGQGVTYEQYF. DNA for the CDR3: TGTGCCAGCAGCCGAGATCCGGGACAGGGCGTCACCTACGAGCAGTACTTC.

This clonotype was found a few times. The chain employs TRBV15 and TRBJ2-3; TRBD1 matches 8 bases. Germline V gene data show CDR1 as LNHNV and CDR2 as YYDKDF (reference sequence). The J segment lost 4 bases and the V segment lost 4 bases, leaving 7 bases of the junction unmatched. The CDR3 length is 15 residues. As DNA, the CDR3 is TGTGCCACCAGCACGGACAGGGAGAATGCAGATACGCAGTATTTT. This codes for CATSTDRENADTQYF.

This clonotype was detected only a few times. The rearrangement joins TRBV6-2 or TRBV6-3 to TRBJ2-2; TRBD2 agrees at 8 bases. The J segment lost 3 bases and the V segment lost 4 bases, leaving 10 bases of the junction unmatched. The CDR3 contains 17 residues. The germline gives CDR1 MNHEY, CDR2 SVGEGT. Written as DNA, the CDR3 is TGTGCCAGCAGTTCGTACGGACTAGCCTTCGACACCGGGGAGCTGTTTTTT. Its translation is CASSSYGLAFDTGELFF.

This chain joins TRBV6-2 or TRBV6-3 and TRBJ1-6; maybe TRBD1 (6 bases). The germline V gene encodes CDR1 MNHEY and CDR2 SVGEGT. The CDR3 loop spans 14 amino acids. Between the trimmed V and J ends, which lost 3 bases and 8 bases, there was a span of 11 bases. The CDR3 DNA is TGTGCCAGCAGTTATATCAGGGGTGATTCACCCCTCCACTTT. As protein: CASSYIRGDSPLHF.

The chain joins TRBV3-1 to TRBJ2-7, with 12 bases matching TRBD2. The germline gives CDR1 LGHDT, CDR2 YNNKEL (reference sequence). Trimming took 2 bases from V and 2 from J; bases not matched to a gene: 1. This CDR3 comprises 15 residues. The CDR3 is CASSQPSGRAYEQYF. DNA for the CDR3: TGTGCCAGCAGCCAACCTAGCGGGAGGGCCTACGAGCAGTACTTC.